This paragraph reports one TCR beta chain. The data were taken from a study of blood T cell repertoires in COVID-19. As for the study in general: Researchers got acute and convalescent COVID-19 samples from the United States, Italy and Spain. T cells, B-cell-depleted T cells, or PBMCs provided the cDNA or gDNA that served as material.

Losses at the gene ends were 4 bases for V and 8 bases for J; bases not matched to a gene: 5. Germline V gives CDR1 SGDLS, CDR2 YYNGEE. The CDR3 spans 14 residues. Study processing details: Amplified reference gene primers provided the basis for estimating nucleated cell counts. The table came from immunoSEQ multiplex PCR; TCRdb's copy has only in-frame clones and leaves some out. That table furnishes V, J and clone size, whereas the DNA furnished D and trimming. Of about 90,000 clones in the sample, around 72% were seen once. The chain uses TRBV9 and TRBJ1-6; 8 bases map to TRBD1. The material sequenced was peripheral blood. The receptor was derived from a woman aged 80 or over with acute or convalescent COVID-19. CDR3 amino acids: CASSSGGADSPLHF. The CDR3 DNA sequence: TGTGCCAGCAGCTCAGGGGGCGCGGATTCACCCCTCCACTTT.